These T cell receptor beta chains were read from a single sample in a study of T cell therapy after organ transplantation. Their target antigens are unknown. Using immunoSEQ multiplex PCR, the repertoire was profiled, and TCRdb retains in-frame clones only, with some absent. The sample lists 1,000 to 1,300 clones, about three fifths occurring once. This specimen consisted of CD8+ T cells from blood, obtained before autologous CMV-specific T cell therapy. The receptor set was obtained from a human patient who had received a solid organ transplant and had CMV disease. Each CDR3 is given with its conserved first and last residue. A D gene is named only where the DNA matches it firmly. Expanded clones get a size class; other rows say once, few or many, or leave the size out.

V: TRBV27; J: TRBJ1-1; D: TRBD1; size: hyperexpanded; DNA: TGTGCCAGCAGGCTAGGGGGCGCGGCGAACACTGAAGCTTTCTTT; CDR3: CASRLGGAANTEAFF
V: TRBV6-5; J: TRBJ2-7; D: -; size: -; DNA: TGTGCCAGCAGTTACTCCGGGAGCGTAGTCGAGCAGTACTTC; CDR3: CASSYSGSVVEQYF
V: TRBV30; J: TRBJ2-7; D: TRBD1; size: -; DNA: TGTGCCTGGAGTAGTCCGGAATCATGGGGACAGGGATTCGTCGAGCAGTACTTC; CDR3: CAWSSPESWGQGFVEQYF
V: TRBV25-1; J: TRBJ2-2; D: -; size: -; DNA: TGTGCCAGCAGTGAAGGATGGAACACCGGGGAGCTGTTTTTT; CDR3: CASSEGWNTGELFF
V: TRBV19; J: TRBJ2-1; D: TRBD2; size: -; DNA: TGTGCCAGTAGAGCTAGCGGGAGCTCCTACAATGAGCAGTTCTTC; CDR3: CASRASGSSYNEQFF
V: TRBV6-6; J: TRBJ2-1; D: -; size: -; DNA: TGTGCCAGCAGTTACTCGAACGTCAATGAGCAGTTCTTC; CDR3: CASSYSNVNEQFF
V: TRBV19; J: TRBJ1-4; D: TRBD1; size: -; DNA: TGTGCCAGTAGTATAGCCCAGGGGGGACTGTTTTTT; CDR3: CASSIAQGGLFF
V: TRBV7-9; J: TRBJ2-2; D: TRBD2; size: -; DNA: TGTGCCAGCAGCCCCGGCGGGGGGCGTACCGGGGAGCTGTTTTTT; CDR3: CASSPGGGRTGELFF
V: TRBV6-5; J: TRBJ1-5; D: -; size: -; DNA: TGTGCCAGCAGTGACAGCAACAATCAGCCCCAGCATTTT; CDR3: CASSDSNNQPQHF
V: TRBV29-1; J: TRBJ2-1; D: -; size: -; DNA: TGCAGCGTTCAGGGGGGATCACACAATGAGCAGTTCTTC; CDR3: CSVQGGSHNEQFF
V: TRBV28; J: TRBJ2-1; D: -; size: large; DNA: TGTGCCAGCAGTTTTACGGGGGCTGGGAATGAGCAGTTCTTC; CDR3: CASSFTGAGNEQFF
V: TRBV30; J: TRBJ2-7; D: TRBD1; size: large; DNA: TGTGCCTGGAAAAGGGACAGGGATCGAGACGAGCAGTACTTC; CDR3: CAWKRDRDRDEQYF
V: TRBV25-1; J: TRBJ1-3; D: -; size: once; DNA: TGTGCCAGCAGTGAATGGGATCGGTTCTCTGGAAACACCATATATTTT; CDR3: CASSEWDRFSGNTIYF
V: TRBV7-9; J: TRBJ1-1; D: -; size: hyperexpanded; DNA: TGTGCCAGCAGCAATCACGATTTACGGGGCCTGGGGACTGAAGCTTTCTTT; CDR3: CASSNHDLRGLGTEAFF
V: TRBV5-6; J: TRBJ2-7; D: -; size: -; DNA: TGTGCCAGCAGCTTGGCCGGGGACTCCTACGAGCAGTACTTC; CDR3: CASSLAGDSYEQYF
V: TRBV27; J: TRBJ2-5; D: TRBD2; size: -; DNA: TGTGCCAGCAGTTTCGCGGGAGTAGGAGAGACCCAGTACTTC; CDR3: CASSFAGVGETQYF
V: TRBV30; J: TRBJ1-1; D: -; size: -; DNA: TGTGCCTGGAGTTCGCTCATGAACACTGAAGCTTTCTTT; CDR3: CAWSSLMNTEAFF
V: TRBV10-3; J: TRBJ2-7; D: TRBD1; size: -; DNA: TGTGCCATCAGTGAAATAGGACAGGAAACCTACGAGCAGTACTTC; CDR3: CAISEIGQETYEQYF
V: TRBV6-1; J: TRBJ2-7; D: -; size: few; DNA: TGTGCCAGCAGTGCCCCGCACTCCTACGAGCAGTACTTC; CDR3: CASSAPHSYEQYF
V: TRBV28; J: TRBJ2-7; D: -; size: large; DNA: TGTGCCAGCAGTTTCTCATCCATGCGGGCTTACGAGCAGTACTTC; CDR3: CASSFSSMRAYEQYF
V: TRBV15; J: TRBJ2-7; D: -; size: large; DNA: TGTGCCACCAGCAGAGATTCTCGCCGGGAAGGGGTGGGCGAGCAGTACTTC; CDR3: CATSRDSRREGVGEQYF
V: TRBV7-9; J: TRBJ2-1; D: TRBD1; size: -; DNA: TGTGCCAGCAGCTTAGAACAGGGGGCTTTCAATGAGCAGTTCTTC; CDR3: CASSLEQGAFNEQFF
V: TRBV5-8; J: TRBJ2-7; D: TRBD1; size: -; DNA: TGTGCCAGCAGCTTGGCCGGGGACAGCTACGAGCAGTACTTC; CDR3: CASSLAGDSYEQYF
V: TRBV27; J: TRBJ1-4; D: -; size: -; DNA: TGTGCCAGCAGTGAGCTAGGGGATGAAAAACTGTTTTTT; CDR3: CASSELGDEKLFF
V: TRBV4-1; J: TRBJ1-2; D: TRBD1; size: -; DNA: TGCGCCAGCAGCCAACCTGGGACAGAAAGGAGGATCTATGGCTACACCTTC; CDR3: CASSQPGTERRIYGYTF
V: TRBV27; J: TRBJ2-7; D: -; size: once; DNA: TGTGCCAGCAGTCCCAGGCCCTACGAGCAGTACTTC; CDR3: CASSPRPYEQYF
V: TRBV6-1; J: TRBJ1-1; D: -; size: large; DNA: TGTGCCAGCAGTGAAACCCTCACATTCCAAGCTTTCTTT; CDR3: CASSETLTFQAFF
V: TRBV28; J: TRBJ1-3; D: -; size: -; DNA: TGTGCCAGCAGTTTCCTGCGGGAGGGCTCTGGAAACACCATATATTTT; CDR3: CASSFLREGSGNTIYF
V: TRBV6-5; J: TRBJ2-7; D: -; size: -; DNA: TGTGCCAGCAGTTACTCAGGCAGCTACGAGCAGTACTTC; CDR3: CASSYSGSYEQYF
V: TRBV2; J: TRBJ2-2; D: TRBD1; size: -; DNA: TGTGCCAGCACCGGACAGGGAGGAATCACCGGGGAGCTGTTTTTT; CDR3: CASTGQGGITGELFF
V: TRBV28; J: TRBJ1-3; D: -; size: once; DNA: TGTGCCAGCAGTACAGGGTTCCCAGACACCATATATTTT; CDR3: CASSTGFPDTIYF
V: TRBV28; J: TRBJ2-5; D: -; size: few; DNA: TGTGCCAGCAGTTTCAGGATAGGGGACCAAGAGACCCAGTACTTC; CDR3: CASSFRIGDQETQYF
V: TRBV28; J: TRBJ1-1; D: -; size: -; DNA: TGTGCCAGCACCCCGTTCCCGGGAATAACTGAAGCTTTCTTT; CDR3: CASTPFPGITEAFF
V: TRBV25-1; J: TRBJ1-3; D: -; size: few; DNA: TGTGCCAGCAGTGAATTCGACAGGCCCTCTGGAAACACCATATATTTT; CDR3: CASSEFDRPSGNTIYF
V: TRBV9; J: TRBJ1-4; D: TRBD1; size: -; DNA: TGTGCCAGCAGCCCCGGACAGGGAAAACTGTTTTTT; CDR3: CASSPGQGKLFF
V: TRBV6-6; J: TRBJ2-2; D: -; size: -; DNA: TGTGCCAGCAGTTACTCGAACGTGAGGGAGCTGTTTTTT; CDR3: CASSYSNVRELFF
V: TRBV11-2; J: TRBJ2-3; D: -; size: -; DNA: TGTGCCAGCAGCCCGCGGACAGAGACGCAGTATTTT; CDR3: CASSPRTETQYF